These 26 T cell receptor beta chains came from one sample sequenced in a study of cytomegalovirus exposure and HLA in healthy donors. The PCR was carried out with 60 Vbeta primers and 13 Jbeta primers. Sequenced by immunoSEQ multiplex PCR; TCRdb stores in-frame clones only, minus some. The sample holds about 160,000 clones, around 74% seen once. Input material: PBMCs. Source of these receptors: a woman aged 25 to 39 in good health and CMV-seronegative.

V usage is TRBV7-9 and J usage is TRBJ2-7, with 9 bases that match TRBD1. After removal of 5 bases from V and 3 bases from J, the junction contained 5 bases not matched to a gene. CDR1 SEHNR and CDR2 FQNEAQ come from the germline V gene (reference sequence). The CDR3 spans 14 residues. The CDR3 coding sequence is TGTGCCAGCAGCGCCTGGGACAGGGACTACGAGCAGTACTTC. Residues: CASSAWDRDYEQYF.

In the case of this clone: This specimen includes other DNA sequences encoding the same CDR3. The V and J genes are TRBV6-5 and TRBJ1-5; 7 positions match TRBD1. The CDR3 covers 14 residues. Germline V gene lookup returns CDR1 MNHEY and CDR2 SVGAGI. V was pared by 10 bases and J by 7 bases, with 13 bases of the junction left unmatched. In DNA, the CDR3 is TGTGCCACCGGCCGACAGGGAGGAGGGCAGCCCCAGCATTTT. Amino acids: CATGRQGGGQPQHF.

This sequence joins TRBV7-9 and TRBJ2-3; 12 bases map to TRBD2. In germline, CDR1 is SEHNR, CDR2 FQNEAQ (reference sequence). Losses at the gene ends were 5 bases for V and 0 bases for J; bases not matched to a gene: 3. The CDR3 contains 16 residues. The CDR3 nucleotides read TGTGCCAGCAGCCCAGGACTAGCGGGGAGCACAGATACGCAGTATTTT. Its translation is CASSPGLAGSTDTQYF.

The genes are TRBV27 and TRBJ2-2; 10 bases line up with TRBD1. Germline CDR1 and CDR2: MNHEY and SMNVEV (reference sequence). V dropped 1 base and J dropped 9; count of bases not matched to a gene: 8. The CDR3 is 16 residues long. The CDR3 reads CASSLLGDRGIRELFF. CDR3 sequence (DNA): TGTGCCAGCAGTTTATTGGGGGACAGGGGTATAAGGGAGCTGTTTTTT.

This clone turned up a few times. The gene calls are TRBV2 and TRBJ2-5; 11 bases are a match to TRBD1. The closer fit of TRBJ2-7 to the DNA end suggests the J call may be wrong. The germline V gene has CDR1 SNHLY and CDR2 FYNNEI. This CDR3 region has 14 residues. CDR3 protein: CASSGTGGVYEQYF. CDR3 bases: TGTGCCAGCAGCGGGACAGGGGGAGTCTACGAGCAGTACTTC.

The gene calls are TRBV5-1 and TRBJ1-2; TRBD1 aligns across 9 bases. This CDR3 region has 14 residues. CDR1 and CDR2 (germline): SGHRS, YFSETQ. The trim removed 0 bases at V and 8 bases at J, leaving 5 bases unmatched. The CDR3 DNA sequence: TGCGCCAGCAGCTTGGGACAGGGGGATCGGGGCTACACCTTC. Its protein product is CASSLGQGDRGYTF.

The chain is built from TRBV5-6 and TRBJ1-5; 7 nucleotides match TRBD1. The V gene's germline CDR1 is SGHDT and CDR2 YYEEEE. Trimming removed 3 bases from V and 4 bases from J; junction bases left unmatched: 10. This CDR3 comprises 16 residues. The CDR3 loop reads CASSSRTGAANQPQHF. CDR3 coding DNA: TGTGCCAGCAGCTCGAGGACAGGAGCGGCAAATCAGCCCCAGCATTTT.

The chain carries TRBV6-1 and TRBJ1-1, with no clear D. Looked up from germline, CDR1 is MNHNS and CDR2 is SASEGT. The V and J ends lost 3 bases and 5 bases respectively, with 10 bases between them. The CDR3 is 13 amino acids. The DNA for the CDR3 is TGTGCCAGCAGTGAGAGATCTTCTACTGAAGCTTTCTTT. Encoded protein: CASSERSSTEAFF.

The rearrangement joins TRBV5-1 to TRBJ2-5, with 9 nucleotides matching TRBD1. From germline, CDR1 is SGHRS and CDR2 YFSETQ. V shed 0 bases and J 2 bases; nucleotides not matched to a gene: 2. The CDR3 loop spans 15 amino acids. This CDR3 reads CASSLGDRVQETQYF. Written as DNA, the CDR3 is TGCGCCAGCAGCTTGGGGGACAGGGTACAAGAGACCCAGTACTTC.

The rearrangement links TRBV6-1 to TRBJ1-5, with D perhaps TRBD1 (6 bases). Germline V gene data show CDR1 as MNHNS and CDR2 as SASEGT. Trimming shortened V by 4 bases and J by 7 bases, and 14 bases separated the two germline ends. This CDR3 has 14 residues. The CDR3 sequence: CASSGQGYQQPQHF. The CDR3, as DNA: TGTGCCAGCAGTGGTCAGGGGTATCAGCAGCCCCAGCATTTT.

The chain is built from TRBV27 and TRBJ1-4; 8 bases map to TRBD1. After removal of 6 bases from V and 13 bases from J, the junction contained 4 bases not matched to a gene. Germline V CDR1 and CDR2: MNHEY, SMNVEV (reference sequence). The CDR3 is made up of 11 amino acids. Written as DNA, the CDR3 is TGTGCCAGCAGACCCGACAGGGGACTGTTTTTT. Residues: CASRPDRGLFF.

The V call is TRBV11-2, the J call TRBJ1-6, with D hard to call. There are 13 residues in the CDR3. V was trimmed by 1 base and J by 8 bases, leaving 6 bases between them. CDR1 is SGHAT and CDR2 is FQNNGV in the germline V gene. This CDR3 reads CASSLGLDSPLHF. The CDR3 bases are TGTGCCAGCAGCTTAGGGCTGGATTCACCCCTCCACTTT.

This clone is a singleton in its sample. The chain is built from TRBV18 and TRBJ1-2, with TRBD1 as a possible D gene (5 bases). Germline assignment: CDR1 KGHSH and CDR2 LQKENI. V was pared by 3 bases and J by 0 bases, with 11 bases between. This CDR3 contains 15 residues. The CDR3 spells CASSPPGLSNYGYTF. CDR3 coding DNA: TGTGCCAGCTCACCTCCGGGACTTTCTAACTATGGCTACACCTTC.

This chain links TRBV9 with TRBJ1-1; D call uncertain. The CDR3 is made up of 13 amino acids. Germline CDR1 and CDR2: SGDLS and YYNGEE. V gave up 0 bases and J gave up 4 bases, with 7 bases separating them. As DNA, the CDR3 is TGTGCCAGCAGCGTAGGAGGGATCACTGAAGCTTTCTTT. This codes for CASSVGGITEAFF.

The V and J genes are TRBV9 and TRBJ1-4, with 9 bases lining up with TRBD1. With V trimmed by 4 bases and J by 7 bases, 11 bases remained unmatched. Germline lookup yields CDR1 SGDLS and CDR2 YYNGEE. The CDR3 totals 16 residues. This chain's CDR3 is CASSPGQGTGGEKLFF. CDR3 bases: TGTGCCAGCAGCCCCGGACAGGGGACGGGTGGTGAAAAACTGTTTTTT.

The genes are TRBV6-1 and TRBJ1-1; 9 bases line up with TRBD1. CDR3 length: 16 residues. The junction had 9 bases not matched to a gene; V was cut back by 3 bases and J by 4 bases. The germline CDR1 and CDR2 sequences are MNHNS and SASEGT. Written as DNA, the CDR3 is TGTGCCAGCAGTGATAGGGACAGGGCGGGAGGCACTGAAGCTTTCTTT. As protein: CASSDRDRAGGTEAFF.

The chain uses TRBV19 and TRBJ1-1; D might be TRBD1 (6 bases). The ends were cut back, 5 bases at V and 10 bases at J, with 14 bases in the middle. The CDR3 is made up of 12 amino acids. CDR1 is LNHDA and CDR2 is SQIVND in the germline V gene (reference sequence). CDR3 protein: CASSLRGRGAFF. In DNA form, the CDR3 reads TGTGCCAGTAGTCTGCGGGGGCGTGGAGCTTTCTTT.

This sequence joins TRBV11-2 and TRBJ2-5; TRBD2 agrees at 9 bases. Germline CDR1 and CDR2: SGHAT and FQNNGV. This CDR3 region has 15 residues. Unmatched junction bases numbered 12, after V lost 8 bases and J lost 5 bases. The CDR3 loop is CASAAAGGGEETQYF. For the CDR3, the DNA is TGTGCCAGCGCCGCCGCAGGCGGGGGGGAGGAGACCCAGTACTTC.

The V and J genes are TRBV2 and TRBJ2-5; a weak D match, TRBD2 (6 bases). The V gene lost 5 bases and the J gene lost 3 bases, with 16 bases spanning the gap. The CDR3 runs to 15 residues. The germline CDR1 and CDR2 sequences are SNHLY and FYNNEI. CDR3 loop: CASSKGLTREETQYF. The CDR3 DNA reads TGTGCCAGCAGTAAGGGACTGACAAGGGAAGAGACCCAGTACTTC.

This clone occurred a few times. The chain has TRBV6-6 and TRBJ1-6, with D possibly being TRBD1 (5 bases). Germline lookup yields CDR1 MNHNY and CDR2 SVGAGI (reference sequence). Trimming stripped 6 bases from V and 6 bases from J, with 15 bases between. The CDR3 has 15 residues. This chain's CDR3 is CASSLRGESNSPLHF. The DNA of the CDR3 is TGTGCCAGCAGCCTGCGGGGGGAGTCTAATTCACCCCTCCACTTT.

The J gene is TRBJ1-3, the V gene TRBV9; no firm D call. This CDR3 comprises 14 residues. V lost 2 bases, J lost 0 bases, and 6 bases lay in between. Germline V CDR1 and CDR2: SGDLS, YYNGEE. The CDR3 bases are TGTGCCAGCAGCGTGGAGTCCTCTGGAAACACCATATATTTT. Translated: CASSVESSGNTIYF.

The genes are TRBV30 and TRBJ1-5, with D unclear. Germline V lookup: CDR1 GTSNPN, CDR2 SVGIG (reference sequence). Trimming stripped 2 bases from V and 9 bases from J, with 17 bases between. This CDR3 has 14 residues. The CDR3 loop is CAWSHAEGPRPQHF. The DNA of the CDR3 is TGTGCCTGGAGTCATGCGGAGGGTCCTCGGCCCCAGCATTTT. The whole variable domain, filled in from reference TRBV30 and TRBJ1-5, reads SQTIHQWPATLVQPVGSPLSLECTVEGTSNPNLYWYRQAAGRGLQLLFYSVGIGQISSEVPQNLSASRPQDRQFILSSKKLLLSDSGFYLCAWSHAEGPRPQHFGDGTRLSIL.

The chain uses TRBV5-1 and TRBJ2-1; TRBD2 matches 11 bases. The CDR3 extends over 17 amino acids. Germline values: CDR1 SGHRS, CDR2 YFSETQ. The junction had 10 bases not matched to a gene; V was cut back by 0 bases and J by 8 bases. CDR3 nucleotide sequence: TGCGCCAGCAGCTTGGGTCTAGCGGGGGGCGCGGGGGATGAGCAGTTCTTC. This gives the protein CASSLGLAGGAGDEQFF.

V is TRBV6-5 and J is TRBJ2-1; D perhaps matches TRBD1 (5 bases). Trimming removed 11 bases at V and 9 bases at J, with 11 bases between. The germline V gene has CDR1 MNHEY and CDR2 SVGAGI. The CDR3 consists of 10 residues. The chain's CDR3 is CALGATEQFF. The DNA of the CDR3 is TGTGCCCTAGGGGCTACTGAGCAGTTCTTC.

The chain employs TRBV19 and TRBJ1-5; 8 bases map to TRBD1. J was trimmed by 5 bases and V by 4 bases; bases with no gene match: 10. CDR1 and CDR2 (germline): LNHDA, SQIVND (reference sequence). This CDR3 spans 16 amino acids. The CDR3 DNA reads TGTGCCAGTAGTAGAAGGACAGGGAGACCTGATCAGCCCCAGCATTTT. This translates into CASSRRTGRPDQPQHF.

This clone was recorded a few times. The chain uses TRBV11-2 and TRBJ2-5; possibly TRBD2 for D (6 bases). Between the trimmed V and J ends, which lost 0 bases and 5 bases, there was a span of 7 bases. Germline V lookup: CDR1 SGHAT, CDR2 FQNNGV. The CDR3 extends over 13 amino acids. CDR3 DNA: TGTGCCAGCAGCTTAGATCGGGGGGAGACCCAGTACTTC. Protein: CASSLDRGETQYF.